This T cell receptor beta chain was found in a study of T cells in Graves' hyperthyroidism and ophthalmopathy. What was amplified from RNA transcripts were TCR beta CDR3 regions. Researchers ran a first-round RT-PCR on the TCR CDR3 using the HTBI primer set. TCRdb processed the multiplex PCR reads anew with MiXCR; each CDR3 protein has one entry. The repertoire consists of 750,000 to 950,000 distinct CDR3 sequences, with 38% occurring once and the leading ten covering around 10%. Sequencing was carried out using blood. The receptor was isolated from a young man with Graves' hyperthyroidism.

The DNA for the CDR3 is TGTGCCAGCAGCCTCTTGGGAACCTTTGGTATCCAGTACTTC. Its protein is CASSLLGTFGIQYF. The chain links TRBV11-2 to TRBJ2-5; D uncertain. The CDR3 extends over 14 amino acids. V was shortened by 5 bases and J by 10 bases, with 20 bases between the two germline ends. Germline V lookup: CDR1 SGHAT, CDR2 FQNNGV.